The clone carrying this TCR beta chain was seen only once. The sample belongs to a study of blood T cell repertoires in COVID-19. Across the study: The samples span acute and convalescent COVID-19 from the United States, Italy and Spain. The cDNA or gDNA used as material had been derived from T cells, B-cell-depleted T cells, or PBMCs.

CDR3 length equals 15 residues. Between the trimmed V and J ends, which lost 6 bases and 0 bases, there was a span of 13 bases. Germline V gene lookup returns CDR1 SGHRS and CDR2 YFSETQ. As processed by the authors: Reference gene primer amplification gave nucleated cell count estimates. Profiling relied on immunoSEQ multiplex PCR, and the TCRdb table lists in-frame clones only, not all of them. V and J calls and clone size are copied from that table; D and trimming were computed from the DNA. The table has about 50,000 clones, about 92% seen once. The source of this sequence is a man aged 50 to 60 with active COVID-19. Sequenced input: peripheral blood. This chain uses TRBV5-1 with TRBJ2-1; tentative D call: TRBD2 (5 bases). CDR3 region: CASTRTGGSYNEQFF. The CDR3 DNA reads as TGCGCCAGCACCAGGACTGGAGGCTCCTACAATGAGCAGTTCTTC.